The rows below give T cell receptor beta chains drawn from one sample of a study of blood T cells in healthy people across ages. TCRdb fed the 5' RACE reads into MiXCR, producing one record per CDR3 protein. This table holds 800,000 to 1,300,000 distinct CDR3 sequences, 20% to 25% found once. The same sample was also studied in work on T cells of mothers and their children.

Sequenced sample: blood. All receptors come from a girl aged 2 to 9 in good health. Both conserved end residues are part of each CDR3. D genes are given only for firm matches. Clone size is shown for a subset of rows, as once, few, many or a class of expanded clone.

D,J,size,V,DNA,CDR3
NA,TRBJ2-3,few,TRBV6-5,TGTGCCAGCAGTGACCTTGGCGGGCTCACAGATACGCAGTATTTT,CASSDLGGLTDTQYF
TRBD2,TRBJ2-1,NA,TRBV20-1,TGCAGTGCTAGAGAGGTAGCGGGAGGTTTAAGAGAGCAGTTCTTC,CSAREVAGGLREQFF
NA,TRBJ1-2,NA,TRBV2,TGTGCCCCCCAGGGGCTCTATGGCTACACCTTC,CAPQGLYGYTF
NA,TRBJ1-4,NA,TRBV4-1,TGCGCCAGCAGCCAAGGGGTTTCTAATGAAAAACTGTTTTTT,CASSQGVSNEKLFF
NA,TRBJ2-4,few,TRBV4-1,TGCGCCACGTCTTCCCCCTCGACAGCCAAAAACATTCAGTACTTC,CATSSPSTAKNIQYF
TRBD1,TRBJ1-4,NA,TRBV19,TGTGCCAGTAGTATGAGGGGACAGGATGAAAAACTGTTTTTT,CASSMRGQDEKLFF
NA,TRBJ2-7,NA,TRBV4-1,TGCGCCAGCAGCTATAGCCCGACAGGAACCTACGAGCAGTACTTC,CASSYSPTGTYEQYF
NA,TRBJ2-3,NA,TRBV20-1,TGCAGTGCTTGGCCTGGGGGCGATGGAACAGATACGCAGTATTTT,CSAWPGGDGTDTQYF
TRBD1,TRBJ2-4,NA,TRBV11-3,TGTGCCAGCAGGTTTGGTGGCCGGACAGGGGCGAAGAGGGACATTCAGTACTTC,CASRFGGRTGAKRDIQYF
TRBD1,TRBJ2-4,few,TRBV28,TGTGCCAGCAGTTTCCCCCAAACAGGGGGCAAAAACATTCAGTACTTC,CASSFPQTGGKNIQYF
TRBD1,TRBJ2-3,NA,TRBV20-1,TGCAGTGCTCCCCGGGACAGATCCACAGATACGCAGTATTTT,CSAPRDRSTDTQYF
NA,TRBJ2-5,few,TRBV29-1,TGCAGCGTTGGGTGGAGACTCCAACAAGAGACCCAGTACTTC,CSVGWRLQQETQYF
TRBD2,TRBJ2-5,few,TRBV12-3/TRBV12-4,TGTGCCAGCAGTACGGGACTAGTAGAGACCCAGTACTTC,CASSTGLVETQYF
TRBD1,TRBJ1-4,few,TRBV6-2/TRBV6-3,TGTGCCAGCAGTTACCCCTTCGGGACAGGGGGCGGTGAAAAACTGTTTTTT,CASSYPFGTGGGEKLFF
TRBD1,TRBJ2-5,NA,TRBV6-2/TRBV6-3,TGTGCCGCCGGGGACAGGGGGCCAGAGACCCAGTACTTC,CAAGDRGPETQYF
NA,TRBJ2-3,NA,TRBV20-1,TGCAGCCCAGGCCAACTCAGGGGAGATACGCAGTATTTT,CSPGQLRGDTQYF